One sample yielded the 8 T cell receptor beta chains listed below, sequenced in a study of T cells expressing NK-cell markers. TCRdb re-called the 5' RACE reads, yielding one record per CDR3 amino acid sequence without DNA. The table lists hundreds of thousands of distinct CDR3 sequences. The sequencing sample was made of blood T cells: a sorted CD56 or NKG2C T cell subset, CD4+ or CD8+ T cells, or bulk PBMC T cells (not recorded which). The source is a man aged 18 to 29 in good health.

The chain couples TRBV6-5 to TRBJ2-1. This CDR3 comprises 11 residues. The V gene's germline CDR1 is MNHEY and CDR2 SVGAGI. The CDR3: CASNLGNEQFF.

The rearrangement joins TRBV5-5 to TRBJ2-1; the TRBD1 assignment by TCRdb is unverifiable without DNA. Germline V gene sequence: CDR1 SGHKS, CDR2 YYEKEE (reference sequence). The CDR3 has 15 residues. CDR3 sequence: CASSSRGGINNEQFF.

J is TRBJ2-7 and V is TRBV6-5; TCRdb's assignment of TRBD1 cannot be checked, as there is no DNA. This CDR3 is built from 17 residues. From germline, CDR1 is MNHEY and CDR2 SVGAGI. CDR3 sequence reads: CASSFYPQWKGRDEQYF.

The chain uses TRBV6-2 or TRBV6-3 and TRBJ2-4; TCRdb selects TRBD1, and the lack of DNA leaves this call unchecked. Germline CDR1 reads MNHEY; CDR2 reads SVGEGT. CDR3 length equals 17 residues. CDR3 region: CASRAPQGRQAKNIQYF.

The chain carries TRBV5-1 and TRBJ2-3; the D call of TRBD1 rests on TCRdb alone, since no DNA is present to check it. The CDR3 loop spans 13 amino acids. Germline V CDR1 and CDR2: SGHRS, YFSETQ. CDR3 protein: CASSLRGSDTQYF.

J is TRBJ1-2 and V is TRBV5-5; TCRdb outputs TRBD1, but without DNA this stays unchecked. CDR3 size: 16 residues. Germline V gene sequence: CDR1 SGHKS, CDR2 YYEKEE (reference sequence). The CDR3 is CASSLQTGGLLNGYTF.

The chain recombines TRBV11-2 with TRBJ2-2; TCRdb outputs TRBD1, but without DNA this stays unchecked. Germline values: CDR1 SGHAT, CDR2 FQNNGV. The CDR3 covers 15 residues. CDR3 region: CASRRTGSNTGELFF.

This chain connects TRBV18 to TRBJ2-3; the TCRdb D gene call, TRBD1, has no DNA to confirm it. The length of the CDR3 is 16 residues. CDR1 and CDR2 (germline): KGHSH, LQKENI. The CDR3 is CASSPPSAGGADTQYF. The full variable domain, with the rest looked up from reference TRBV18 and TRBJ2-3, is NAGVMQNPRHLVRRRGQEARLRCSPMKGHSHVYWYRQLPEEGLKFMVYLQKENIIDESGMPKERFSAEFPKEGPSILRIQQVVRGDSAAYFCASSPPSAGGADTQYFGPGTRLTVL.